The 17 T cell receptor beta chains below all came from one sample that was sequenced in a study of blood T cells in healthy people across ages. A second PCR of roughly 7 to 11 cycles used a sample-barcoded 5' primer and a J-beta primer mix. MiXCR was run by TCRdb on the 5' RACE reads, yielding one entry per CDR3 protein. This table holds 270,000 or so distinct CDR3 sequences, around 29% found once. Sequencing used blood. The receptor set was obtained from a woman in her seventies in good health.

In this sample, this clonotype turned up many times. V gene TRBV20-1 combines with J gene TRBJ1-4, with 11 bases that match TRBD1. V shed 0 bases, J shed 7 bases, and the junction held 16 bases outside the gene matches. Germline CDR1 reads DFQATT; CDR2 reads SNEGSKA (reference sequence). CDR3 length: 19 residues. The CDR3 loop is CSARDGGRLSGTGGEKLFF. The CDR3 bases are TGCAGTGCTAGAGACGGGGGGCGATTATCCGGGACAGGGGGTGAAAAACTGTTTTTT.

In its sample, this clonotype was seen a few times. The V call is TRBV7-2, the J call TRBJ2-2, with D possibly called TRBD1 or TRBD2 (5 bases each). CDR3 length: 16 amino acids. CDR1 is SGHTA, CDR2 FQGNSA, per germline. V lost 3 bases and J 6 bases, leaving 17 bases between the germline ends. The CDR3, as DNA: TGTGCCAGCAGCTTTTCAGGGAGAACAGCGGCCGGGGAGCTGTTTTTT. The encoded protein is CASSFSGRTAAGELFF.

The gene calls are TRBV6-1 and TRBJ1-5; a weak D match, TRBD1 (6 bases). Germline V gene lookup returns CDR1 MNHNS and CDR2 SASEGT. This CDR3 is 17 amino acids long. V was shortened by 5 bases and J by 0 bases, with 17 bases between the two germline ends. This chain's CDR3 is CASSKRTVKNSNQPQHF. The CDR3 region has the DNA TGTGCCAGCAGTAAAAGGACAGTAAAGAATAGCAATCAGCCCCAGCATTTT.

This sequence joins TRBV14 and TRBJ2-5; possibly TRBD1 for D (6 bases). Near its end, the DNA agrees better with TRBJ2-7, so the J call may be wrong. The CDR3 spans 14 residues. The V gene's germline CDR1 is SGHDN and CDR2 FVKESK. The CDR3 protein is CASSVQGGPYEQYF. DNA for the CDR3: TGTGCCAGCAGCGTACAGGGTGGACCCTACGAGCAGTACTTC.

The J gene is TRBJ2-7, the V gene TRBV28; TRBD1 matches at 8 bases. Per germline, CDR1 MDHEN and CDR2 SYDVKM. V was clipped by 6 bases and J by 4 bases; unmatched bases: 5. The CDR3 runs 13 residues. CDR3 bases: TGTGCCAGCAGGGGGGACAGGAGGTACGAGCAGTACTTC. Amino acids: CASRGDRRYEQYF.

CDR3 region: CASSAPLGSDQETQYF. Here the CDR3 DNA reads TGTGCCAGCAGCGCCCCGCTGGGCTCGGACCAAGAGACCCAGTACTTC. The rearrangement uses TRBV9 and TRBJ2-5; no clear D gene. Germline V gene data show CDR1 as SGDLS and CDR2 as YYNGEE. The CDR3 is 16 amino acids. Between the trimmed V and J ends, which lost 3 bases and 0 bases, there was a span of 15 bases. Combining the CDR3 with reference TRBV9 and TRBJ2-5 gives the whole variable domain DSGVTQTPKHLITATGQRVTLRCSPRSGDLSVYWYQQSLDQGLQFLIQYYNGEERAKGNILERFSAQQFPDLHSELNLSSLELGDSALYFCASSAPLGSDQETQYFGPGTRLLVL.

The chain couples TRBV27 to TRBJ2-7; the D gene could be TRBD1 or TRBD2 (5 bases each). The length of the CDR3 is 14 residues. Trimming stripped 5 bases from V and 1 base from J, with 12 bases between. CDR1 and CDR2 (germline): MNHEY, SMNVEV (reference sequence). This CDR3 is CASSPPGRSYEQYF. The CDR3 bases are TGTGCCAGCAGTCCTCCGGGACGGTCCTACGAGCAGTACTTC.

This clonotype was counted a single time. V is TRBV12-3 or TRBV12-4 and J is TRBJ2-4; no definite D call. CDR3 length: 14 residues. Trimming removed 2 bases from V and 0 bases from J, with 5 bases in between. The CDR3 nucleotides are TGTGCCAGCAGTTTAATGACAGCCAAAAACATTCAGTACTTC. Protein sequence: CASSLMTAKNIQYF.

This clonotype has more than one count but fewer than ten. The gene calls are TRBV7-9 and TRBJ1-2; D call uncertain. The CDR3 has 13 residues. Germline V gene lookup returns CDR1 SEHNR and CDR2 FQNEAQ (reference sequence). V lost 8 bases, J lost 1 base, and 11 bases lay in between. The CDR3 nucleotides read TGTGCCAGCGTCTCGGGGAGTAACTATGGCTACACCTTC. Its translation: CASVSGSNYGYTF. The entire variable domain, with the rest obtained from reference TRBV7-9 and TRBJ1-2, is as follows: DTGVSQNPRHKITKRGQNVTFRCDPISEHNRLYWYRQTLGQGPEFLTYFQNEAQLEKSRLLSDRFSAERPKGSFSTLEIQRTEQGDSAMYLCASVSGSNYGYTFGSGTRLTVV.

This clonotype has just a few counts. The V gene is TRBV4-1, the J gene TRBJ2-1, with a tentative D call TRBD2 (7 bases). The germline gives CDR1 MGHRA, CDR2 YSYEKL. The V gene lost 0 bases and the J gene lost 4 bases, with 19 bases spanning the gap. The CDR3 is made up of 18 amino acids. The chain's CDR3 is CASSQDRGADRIYNEQFF. The CDR3 DNA is TGCGCCAGCAGCCAAGATCGGGGGGCGGATAGAATTTACAATGAGCAGTTCTTC.

This clonotype was counted between two and nine times. In nucleotides, the CDR3 is TGCGCCAGCAGCCCACGGACAGGGACCGTTTATGGCTACACCTTC. Encoded protein: CASSPRTGTVYGYTF. The V call is TRBV4-1, the J call TRBJ1-2; 8 bases map to TRBD1. V lost 4 bases and J lost 5; bases outside the gene matches: 9. CDR3 length equals 15 residues. The germline V gene encodes CDR1 MGHRA and CDR2 YSYEKL.

For this clonotype: The junction shows a germline mismatch at one end, possibly a read error. The CDR3 DNA reads as TGTGCCGGCAGTCGGGGAGATCAGCGCTATGGCTACACCTTC. It codes for CAGSRGDQRYGYTF. The chain couples TRBV28 to TRBJ1-2; D is undetermined. The CDR3 covers 14 residues. Germline V gene lookup returns CDR1 MDHEN and CDR2 SYDVKM.

This clonotype was recorded at least ten times. The chain has TRBV9 and TRBJ2-5; no firm D call. CDR1 SGDLS and CDR2 YYNGEE come from the germline V gene. Trimming shortened V by 1 base and J by 5 bases, and 12 bases separated the two germline ends. The length of the CDR3 is 14 residues. Here the CDR3 DNA reads TGTGCCAGCAGCGTAAATGGGTTCGAGGAGACCCAGTACTTC. It is translated as CASSVNGFEETQYF.

This clonotype was found a few times. This chain joins TRBV25-1 and TRBJ1-2; D is ambiguous. The CDR3 extends over 12 amino acids. Trimming removed 4 bases from V and 4 bases from J, with 7 bases in between. Germline V gene sequence: CDR1 MGHDK, CDR2 SYGVNS. CDR3 sequence: CASSGDFYGYTF. CDR3 in DNA: TGTGCCAGCAGTGGGGATTTCTATGGCTACACCTTC.

This clonotype was observed at least ten times. The chain joins TRBV29-1 to TRBJ2-3, with a possible D match to TRBD1 (6 bases). The CDR3 consists of 12 residues. CDR1 SQVTM and CDR2 ANQGSEA come from the germline V gene. With 7 bases removed from V and 13 bases from J, the gap between germline ends came to 21 bases. CDR3 loop: CSAVESRRGKYF. CDR3 DNA: TGCAGCGCCGTCGAGTCTAGAAGGGGGAAGTATTTT.

This clonotype showed up just a few times. It is likely a read error, because the conserved phenylalanine at the end of the CDR3 is missing. The rearrangement joins TRBV20-1 to TRBJ2-4; TRBD2 aligns across 9 bases. V lost 6 bases to trimming and J lost 8 bases; unmatched junction nucleotides: 14. CDR3 size: 15 residues. Germline lookup yields CDR1 DFQATT and CDR2 SNEGSKA (reference sequence). The CDR3 DNA is TGCAGTGCCCCTTCGCGGGAGGGCCCGGGGGACATTCAGTACCTC. Its translation is CSAPSREGPGDIQYL.

This clonotype occurred a few times. The V gene is TRBV10-2, the J gene TRBJ2-5; TRBD1 matches 7 bases. The J call may not be correct, given that the DNA end is closer to TRBJ2-1. The CDR3 runs to 16 residues. In germline, CDR1 is WSHSY, CDR2 SAAADI. The CDR3 here is CASSGPSETGTNEQFF. The CDR3 DNA follows: TGCGCCAGCAGTGGTCCGTCGGAGACAGGGACCAATGAGCAGTTCTTC.